Listed here are 15 T cell receptor beta chains from one sample, sequenced in a study of cytotoxic CD8 clonotypes in ibrutinib-treated CLL. Profiled with immunoSEQ multiplex PCR; TCRdb holds only in-frame clones, not every one. In the table there are some 81,000 clones, roughly 77% of which are singletons. The input for sequencing was PBMCs, taken after 12 months of ibrutinib treatment. These receptors all stem from a human donor with chronic lymphocytic leukemia.

As DNA, the CDR3 is TGTGCCAGCAGTGAAGCGAGGCAGATACCTAATGAAAAACTGTTTTTT. It is translated as CASSEARQIPNEKLFF. This chain links TRBV6-1 with TRBJ1-4; D unclear. Germline lookup yields CDR1 MNHNS and CDR2 SASEGT. V gave up 0 bases and J gave up 3 bases, with 11 bases separating them. CDR3 length: 16 residues.

The V gene is TRBV9, the J gene TRBJ2-1; TRBD2 agrees at 14 bases. The CDR3 covers 13 residues. The germline gives CDR1 SGDLS, CDR2 YYNGEE. The V gene end was trimmed by 3 bases and the J gene end by 15 bases; junction bases not matched to a gene: 5. As DNA, the CDR3 is TGTGCCAGCAGCGGGACTAGCGGGGGGCAGTGGTTCTTC. Amino acid sequence: CASSGTSGGQWFF. The whole variable domain, remainder taken from reference TRBV9 and TRBJ2-1, is DSGVTQTPKHLITATGQRVTLRCSPRSGDLSVYWYQQSLDQGLQFLIQYYNGEERAKGNILERFSAQQFPDLHSELNLSSLELGDSALYFCASSGTSGGQWFFGPGTRLTVL.

The chain links TRBV6-5 to TRBJ2-7, with 8 bases lining up with TRBD1. Per the germline V gene, CDR1 is MNHEY and CDR2 is SVGAGI. With V trimmed by 6 bases and J by 2 bases, 3 bases remained unmatched. This CDR3 comprises 13 residues. As DNA, the CDR3 is TGTGCCAGCAGCCGGGGACAGGCCTACGAGCAGTACTTC. Protein product: CASSRGQAYEQYF.

In its sample, this clone was seen once. The chain carries TRBV14 and TRBJ2-2; the match to TRBD2 covers 7 bases. This CDR3 is built from 19 residues. Trimming removed 4 bases from V and 3 bases from J; junction bases left unmatched: 17. CDR1 and CDR2 from the germline V gene are SGHDN and FVKESK. The CDR3 DNA reads TGTGCCAGCAGCCGCCACGGACGACCCGGAGCGGGACACACCGGGGAGCTGTTTTTT. Protein product: CASSRHGRPGAGHTGELFF.

The chain is built from TRBV9 and TRBJ2-7; D assignment may be TRBD1 or TRBD2 (6 bases each). Germline V gene sequence: CDR1 SGDLS, CDR2 YYNGEE. With 3 bases removed from V and 2 bases from J, the gap between germline ends came to 12 bases. The CDR3 has 14 residues. The CDR3 loop is CASSGGTHTYEQYF. The CDR3 DNA sequence: TGTGCCAGCAGCGGCGGGACACATACCTACGAGCAGTACTTC.

V usage is TRBV7-3 and J usage is TRBJ2-3; D tentatively reads TRBD1 or TRBD2 (5 bases each). V was shortened by 5 bases and J by 0 bases, with 12 bases between the two germline ends. This CDR3 has 15 residues. Germline V lookup: CDR1 SGHTA, CDR2 FQGTGA. The CDR3 sequence: CASSPGTFSTDTQYF. In DNA form, the CDR3 reads TGTGCCAGCAGCCCCGGGACCTTCAGCACAGATACGCAGTATTTT.

This clone was counted a single time. CDR3 loop: CASSPPRGSGYQLSTDTQYF. The CDR3 bases are TGTGCCAGCTCACCCCCCCGCGGGAGCGGCTACCAACTTAGCACAGATACGCAGTATTTT. V and J are TRBV18 and TRBJ2-3, with TRBD2 matching 7 bases. The CDR3 runs to 20 residues. Germline V gives CDR1 KGHSH, CDR2 LQKENI. Unmatched junction bases numbered 18, after V lost 3 bases and J lost 0 bases.

This clone was seen just once. V gene TRBV27 combines with J gene TRBJ1-2; a possible D gene is TRBD1 (5 bases). Germline values: CDR1 MNHEY, CDR2 SMNVEV (reference sequence). This CDR3 is built from 15 residues. The V and J ends lost 6 bases and 1 base respectively, with 15 bases between them. The CDR3 reads CASSPWTHYNYGYTF. The CDR3 DNA sequence: TGTGCCAGCAGCCCCTGGACACACTATAACTATGGCTACACCTTC.

This rearrangement joins TRBV6-5 to TRBJ1-4; 8 nucleotides line up with TRBD1. This CDR3 region has 14 residues. Germline-derived CDR1 and CDR2 are MNHEY and SVGAGI. The trim removed 6 bases at V and 10 bases at J, leaving 10 bases unmatched. CDR3 in amino acids: CASRPQGVVRKLFF. CDR3 sequence (DNA): TGTGCCAGCAGACCACAGGGGGTAGTCCGAAAACTGTTTTTT.

This chain connects TRBV9 to TRBJ2-3; a possible D gene is TRBD2 (6 bases). The germline CDR1 and CDR2 sequences are SGDLS and YYNGEE. Trimming left V 1 base short and J 4 bases short, with 7 bases between. The CDR3 covers 13 residues. For the CDR3, the DNA is TGTGCCAGCAGCGTACCGGGGGCAGATACGCAGTATTTT. As protein: CASSVPGADTQYF.

This chain links TRBV10-3 with TRBJ2-2; no clear D. V lost 0 bases and J lost 9, with 5 bases in between. CDR3 length: 12 amino acids. From germline, CDR1 is ENHRY and CDR2 SYGVKD. CDR3 in amino acids: CAISESRWELFF. CDR3 nucleotide sequence: TGTGCCATCAGTGAGTCTAGGTGGGAGCTGTTTTTT.

The sample holds a few counts of this clone. This chain connects TRBV5-1 to TRBJ2-1; TRBD2 might be the D (5 bases). This CDR3 has 15 amino acids. Trimming removed 4 bases at V and 0 bases at J, with 11 bases between. Germline V lookup: CDR1 SGHRS, CDR2 YFSETQ. DNA for the CDR3: TGCGCCAGCAGCCCTAGCCCAAGCTCCTACAATGAGCAGTTCTTC. Its translation: CASSPSPSSYNEQFF.

The chain is built from TRBV18 and TRBJ2-7; the D call may be TRBD1 or TRBD2 (6 bases each). The CDR3 runs to 16 residues. Germline CDR1 reads KGHSH; CDR2 reads LQKENI. Deletions cut 6 bases from V and 3 bases from J, with 21 bases between. As DNA, the CDR3 is TGTGCCAGCTCGCGAGGCGTGGGGGGCCCCCTCTACGAGCAGTACTTC. It codes for CASSRGVGGPLYEQYF.

The V gene is TRBV7-2, the J gene TRBJ2-7; TRBD2 aligns across 9 bases. V trimming: 1 base; J trimming: 6 bases; junction bases outside the gene matches: 4. The CDR3 runs 14 residues. Looked up from germline, CDR1 is SGHTA and CDR2 is FQGNSA. The CDR3 coding sequence is TGTGCCAGCAGCTTAGGACTAGCGGTAGCCGAGCAGTACTTC. Amino acid sequence: CASSLGLAVAEQYF.

The rearrangement joins TRBV6-5 to TRBJ2-1; the match to TRBD2 covers 12 bases. CDR1 is MNHEY and CDR2 is SVGAGI in the germline V gene. Trimming took 6 bases from V and 8 from J; bases not matched to a gene: 8. This CDR3 is built from 15 residues. CDR3 nucleotide sequence: TGTGCCAGCAGCCCGACTAGCGGGAGTTACCATGAGCAGTTCTTC. As protein: CASSPTSGSYHEQFF.